The rows below give T cell receptor beta chains drawn from one sample of a study of blood T cell repertoires in COVID-19. The protocol was immunoSEQ multiplex PCR, while the TCRdb copy is restricted to in-frame clones and leaves out a portion. The data show under 150,000 clones, roughly 80% seen once. The specimen sequenced was peripheral blood. The receptors derive from a man in his 70s with acute or convalescent COVID-19. Each CDR3 is given with its conserved first and last residue. The order of the fields is clone size, J gene, V gene, D gene, CDR3 protein, CDR3 DNA. D genes are given only for firm matches. For some rows the clone size is stated as once, few or many, or as a class when expanded; others skip it.

>large|TRBJ2-3|TRBV27|.
CASSFLGTLYTDTQYF
TGTGCCAGCAGTTTCCTCGGTACGCTATACACAGATACGCAGTATTTT
>.|TRBJ1-6|TRBV4-2|.
CASSQDWRGGYNSPLHF
TGTGCCAGCAGCCAAGATTGGAGGGGAGGGTATAATTCACCCCTCCACTTT
>.|TRBJ2-7|TRBV5-1|TRBD2
CASSFPSSGGVSYEQYF
TGCGCCAGCAGCTTTCCATCTTCGGGGGGGGTCTCCTACGAGCAGTACTTC
>.|TRBJ1-2|TRBV6-5|.
CASSYPGEGYGYTF
TGTGCCAGCAGTTACCCAGGGGAGGGCTATGGCTACACCTTC
>.|TRBJ2-4|TRBV28|TRBD1
CASSLRPGQGLLDIQYF
TGTGCCAGCAGTTTGAGGCCGGGACAGGGGCTTCTGGACATTCAGTACTTC
>once|TRBJ2-2|TRBV5-1|TRBD1
CASRGQGGELFF
TGCGCCAGCAGAGGACAGGGTGGGGAGCTGTTTTTT
>.|TRBJ2-7|TRBV4-1|TRBD1
CASSLLAGTAFYEQYF
TGCGCCAGCAGCCTTTTAGCCGGGACAGCCTTCTACGAGCAGTACTTC
>.|TRBJ2-3|TRBV29-1|TRBD1
CSVTPTGEPTDTQYF
TGCAGCGTTACCCCGACAGGGGAACCCACAGATACGCAGTATTTT
>.|TRBJ1-2|TRBV10-2|.
CASSESRSADNYGYTF
TGCGCCAGCAGTGAGTCCAGGTCAGCAGATAACTATGGCTACACCTTC
>.|TRBJ2-2|TRBV7-2|TRBD1
CASSPQGALNTGELFF
TGTGCCAGCAGCCCACAGGGGGCGCTCAACACCGGGGAGCTGTTTTTT
>.|TRBJ2-1|TRBV29-1|TRBD2
CSVEVAAGGSYNEQFF
TGCAGCGTTGAAGTAGCAGCGGGGGGCTCCTACAATGAGCAGTTCTTC
>.|TRBJ2-3|TRBV3-1/TRBV3-2|TRBD1
CASSRTTGATDTQYF
TGTGCCAGCAGCCGAACTACAGGGGCCACAGATACGCAGTATTTT